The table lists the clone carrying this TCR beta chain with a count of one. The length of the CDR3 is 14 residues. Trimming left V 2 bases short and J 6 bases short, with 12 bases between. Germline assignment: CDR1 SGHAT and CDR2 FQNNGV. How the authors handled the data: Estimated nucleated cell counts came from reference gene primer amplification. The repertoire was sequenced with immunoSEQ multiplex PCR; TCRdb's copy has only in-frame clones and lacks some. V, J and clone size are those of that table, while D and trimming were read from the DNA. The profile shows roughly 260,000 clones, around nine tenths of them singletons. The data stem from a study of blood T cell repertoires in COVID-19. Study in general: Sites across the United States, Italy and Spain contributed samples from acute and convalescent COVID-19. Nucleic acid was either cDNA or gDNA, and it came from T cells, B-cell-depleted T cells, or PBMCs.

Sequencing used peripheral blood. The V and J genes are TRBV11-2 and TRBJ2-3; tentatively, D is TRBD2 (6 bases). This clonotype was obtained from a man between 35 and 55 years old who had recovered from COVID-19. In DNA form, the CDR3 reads TGTGCCAGCAGCTTATGGGGGGATCTGGATACGCAGTATTTT. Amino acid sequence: CASSLWGDLDTQYF.